These T cell receptor beta chains were read from a single sample in a study of Ad26.COV2.S vaccination and SARS-CoV-2 variants. Clones were sequenced by immunoSEQ multiplex PCR, and TCRdb holds only the in-frame ones, with some missing. The profile covers around 350,000 clones, with about 85% appearing a single time and approximately 3.5% taken by the ten largest. The sample here was peripheral blood, taken in a trial of Ad26.COV2.S vaccine versus placebo. These receptors came from a person between 18 and 65 years old who received the Ad26.COV2.S COVID-19 vaccine or a placebo. CDR3s include the opening cysteine and the closing phenylalanine or tryptophan. Each record gives: J gene, V gene, clone size, D gene, CDR3 protein. A D gene is named only where the DNA matches it firmly. Only some rows state a clone size, as once, few, many or a class for expanded clones.

j_gene: TRBJ2-5
v_gene: TRBV14
abundance: few
d_gene: -
CDR3aa: CASSQDQLGSRETQYF

j_gene: TRBJ2-6
v_gene: TRBV3-1/TRBV3-2
abundance: -
d_gene: TRBD2
CDR3aa: CASSQEGGAGANVLTF

j_gene: TRBJ2-5
v_gene: TRBV6-2/TRBV6-3
abundance: -
d_gene: TRBD2
CDR3aa: CASSHGLAGDKETQYF

j_gene: TRBJ1-1
v_gene: TRBV7-9
abundance: -
d_gene: -
CDR3aa: CASSPGWEMNTEAFF

j_gene: TRBJ1-1
v_gene: TRBV10-3
abundance: -
d_gene: -
CDR3aa: CATSMGVNTEAFF

j_gene: TRBJ1-2
v_gene: TRBV4-1
abundance: -
d_gene: -
CDR3aa: CASSHTGPDRGYTF

j_gene: TRBJ2-2
v_gene: TRBV5-4
abundance: -
d_gene: TRBD1
CDR3aa: CASSWGQGYGIAGELFF

j_gene: TRBJ1-1
v_gene: TRBV18
abundance: -
d_gene: TRBD1
CDR3aa: CASSLWGQEAFF

j_gene: TRBJ1-3
v_gene: TRBV3-1/TRBV3-2
abundance: -
d_gene: -
CDR3aa: CASSQGTPGNTIYF

j_gene: TRBJ1-1
v_gene: TRBV21-1
abundance: -
d_gene: -
CDR3aa: CASSKGLEARDRNTEAFF

j_gene: TRBJ2-7
v_gene: TRBV5-1
abundance: -
d_gene: -
CDR3aa: CASSLQGPPYWEQYF

j_gene: TRBJ2-3
v_gene: TRBV24-1
abundance: -
d_gene: -
CDR3aa: CATSDPGEADTQYF

j_gene: TRBJ2-7
v_gene: TRBV6-6
abundance: -
d_gene: -
CDR3aa: CASSLPQDQTRAF

j_gene: TRBJ2-5
v_gene: TRBV10-3
abundance: once
d_gene: TRBD2
CDR3aa: CAISESILRGGGETQYF

j_gene: TRBJ2-5
v_gene: TRBV15
abundance: -
d_gene: TRBD2
CDR3aa: CATKGLAGGFLQETQYF

j_gene: TRBJ2-5
v_gene: TRBV24-1
abundance: -
d_gene: TRBD1
CDR3aa: CATSETGGPGETQYF

j_gene: TRBJ2-5
v_gene: TRBV2
abundance: -
d_gene: -
CDR3aa: CARKEGETQYF

j_gene: TRBJ2-7
v_gene: TRBV5-8
abundance: few
d_gene: -
CDR3aa: CASSWGGGFYEQYF

j_gene: TRBJ1-1
v_gene: TRBV12-5
abundance: -
d_gene: -
CDR3aa: CASAAGERAEAFF

j_gene: TRBJ2-1
v_gene: TRBV27
abundance: -
d_gene: TRBD2
CDR3aa: CASSLARLLAGGEYNEQFF

j_gene: TRBJ1-2
v_gene: TRBV28
abundance: -
d_gene: -
CDR3aa: CASSSSTGYDGYTF

j_gene: TRBJ2-5
v_gene: TRBV5-8
abundance: -
d_gene: -
CDR3aa: CASSLAGAQETQYF

j_gene: TRBJ2-5
v_gene: TRBV5-4
abundance: -
d_gene: TRBD2
CDR3aa: CASRPVGGSGETQYF

j_gene: TRBJ1-5
v_gene: TRBV12-5
abundance: -
d_gene: -
CDR3aa: CASGLVSSTRHQPQHF

j_gene: TRBJ2-7
v_gene: TRBV6-5
abundance: -
d_gene: -
CDR3aa: CASSYSRAPYEQYF

j_gene: TRBJ2-5
v_gene: TRBV6-5
abundance: -
d_gene: TRBD1
CDR3aa: CASSRVGGAETQYF

j_gene: TRBJ1-2
v_gene: TRBV10-3
abundance: few
d_gene: -
CDR3aa: CAISEQGRYGYTF

j_gene: TRBJ2-1
v_gene: TRBV27
abundance: -
d_gene: TRBD2
CDR3aa: CASSGLAVYNEQFF

j_gene: TRBJ1-2
v_gene: TRBV7-2
abundance: -
d_gene: -
CDR3aa: CASSLAAGGYGYTF

j_gene: TRBJ2-7
v_gene: TRBV5-1
abundance: -
d_gene: -
CDR3aa: CASSQDTGVGEQYF

j_gene: TRBJ2-1
v_gene: TRBV5-6
abundance: -
d_gene: -
CDR3aa: CASSFTSGAPYNEQFF

j_gene: TRBJ2-5
v_gene: TRBV9
abundance: -
d_gene: -
CDR3aa: CASSVAGTQETQYF

j_gene: TRBJ1-1
v_gene: TRBV30
abundance: few
d_gene: TRBD1
CDR3aa: CAWSVQGFVVEAFF

j_gene: TRBJ1-2
v_gene: TRBV4-3
abundance: once
d_gene: -
CDR3aa: CASSQSPGAFNYGYTF

j_gene: TRBJ2-1
v_gene: TRBV6-4
abundance: -
d_gene: TRBD2
CDR3aa: CASSRGLAGVDEQFF

j_gene: TRBJ1-1
v_gene: TRBV11-2
abundance: -
d_gene: TRBD1
CDR3aa: CASSPSTGGTEAFF

j_gene: TRBJ2-1
v_gene: TRBV10-2
abundance: -
d_gene: -
CDR3aa: CASSDPQHEQFF

j_gene: TRBJ2-3
v_gene: TRBV7-8
abundance: -
d_gene: TRBD2
CDR3aa: CASSLVWSGRVYDTDTQYF

j_gene: TRBJ1-5
v_gene: TRBV6-5
abundance: -
d_gene: -
CDR3aa: CASTLRGVNQPQHF

j_gene: TRBJ1-2
v_gene: TRBV25-1
abundance: -
d_gene: TRBD1
CDR3aa: CASSWGDSNYGYTF

j_gene: TRBJ2-7
v_gene: TRBV3-1/TRBV3-2
abundance: -
d_gene: -
CDR3aa: CASSPSGARVGEQYF

j_gene: TRBJ1-5
v_gene: TRBV6-5
abundance: few
d_gene: -
CDR3aa: CATSRGGNQPQHF

j_gene: TRBJ2-7
v_gene: TRBV27
abundance: -
d_gene: -
CDR3aa: CASSPQSAYEQYF

j_gene: TRBJ1-3
v_gene: TRBV7-2
abundance: -
d_gene: -
CDR3aa: CASSSPGRSSGNTIYF

j_gene: TRBJ2-7
v_gene: TRBV6-5
abundance: -
d_gene: -
CDR3aa: CASRPPGSKVYEQYF

j_gene: TRBJ2-3
v_gene: TRBV5-4
abundance: once
d_gene: -
CDR3aa: CASSLFAGTYTDTQYF

j_gene: TRBJ2-7
v_gene: TRBV6-1
abundance: -
d_gene: -
CDR3aa: CASSTGGGSGKLF

j_gene: TRBJ2-7
v_gene: TRBV5-4
abundance: -
d_gene: TRBD1
CDR3aa: CASSLDFNRGQSSYEQYF

j_gene: TRBJ2-7
v_gene: TRBV24-1
abundance: -
d_gene: -
CDR3aa: CATSELGGYEQYF

j_gene: TRBJ1-2
v_gene: TRBV5-1
abundance: -
d_gene: -
CDR3aa: CASSLGGPVTNGYTF

j_gene: TRBJ2-3
v_gene: TRBV19
abundance: -
d_gene: -
CDR3aa: CASTNVWGDTQYF

j_gene: TRBJ2-1
v_gene: TRBV6-2/TRBV6-3
abundance: -
d_gene: -
CDR3aa: CASSYSGQTYNEQFF

j_gene: TRBJ1-2
v_gene: TRBV7-2
abundance: -
d_gene: TRBD1
CDR3aa: CASSPTGGYGYTF

j_gene: TRBJ2-7
v_gene: TRBV6-5
abundance: -
d_gene: TRBD1
CDR3aa: CASSYQAGTGYEQYF